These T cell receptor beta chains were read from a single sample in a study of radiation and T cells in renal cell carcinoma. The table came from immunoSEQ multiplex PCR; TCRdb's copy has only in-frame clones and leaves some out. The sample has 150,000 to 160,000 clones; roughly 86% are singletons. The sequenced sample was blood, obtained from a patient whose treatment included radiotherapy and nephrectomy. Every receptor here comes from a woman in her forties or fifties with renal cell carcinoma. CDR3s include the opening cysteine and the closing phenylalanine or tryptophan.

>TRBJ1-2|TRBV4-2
CASSTRDGSHYGYTF
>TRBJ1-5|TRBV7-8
CASNNRDNQPQHF
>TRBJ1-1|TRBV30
CAWTRDTMNTEAFF
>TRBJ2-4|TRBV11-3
CASSLTGQENIQYF
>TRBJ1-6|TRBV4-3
CASSPTGTTYNSPLHF
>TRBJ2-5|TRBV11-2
CASRGLGAGVQETQYF
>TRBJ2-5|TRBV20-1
CSASPRETQYF
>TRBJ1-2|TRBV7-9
CASSPTGTANYGYTF
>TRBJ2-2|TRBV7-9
CASSSQGGTGELFF
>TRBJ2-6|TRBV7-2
CASSLQGANVLTF
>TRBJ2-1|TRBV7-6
CASSLVRGASYNEQFF
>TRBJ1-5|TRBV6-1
CASSNRGNQPQHF
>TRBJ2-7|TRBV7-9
CASSPDRGSYEQYF
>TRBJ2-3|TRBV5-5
CASSLGLAGRGTDTQYF
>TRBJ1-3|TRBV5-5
CASSLNFDSSGSTIYF
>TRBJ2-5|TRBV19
CASSTYSGGGETQYF
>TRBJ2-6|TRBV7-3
CASSLTQGTGANVLTF
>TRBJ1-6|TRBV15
CAAPMGSPLHF
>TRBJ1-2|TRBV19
CASSLDDYGYTF
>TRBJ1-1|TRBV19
CASSIPLGGMNTEAFF
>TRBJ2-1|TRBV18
CASSRSGGYNEQFF
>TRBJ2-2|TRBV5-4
CASSWGLQGAPGELFF
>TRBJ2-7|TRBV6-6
CASSLPLGGTTYEQYF
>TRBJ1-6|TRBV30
CAWSGRMTGVSSYNSPLHF
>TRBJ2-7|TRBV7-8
CASSLRQSPYEQYF
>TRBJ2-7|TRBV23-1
CASSHLGQSGEQYF
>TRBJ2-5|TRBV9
CASSVGGETQYF
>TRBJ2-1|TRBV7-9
CASSLFTYGTGGSNEQFF
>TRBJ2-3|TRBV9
CASSPDFLRSTDTQYF
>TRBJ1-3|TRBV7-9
CASSLLYGESSGNTIYF
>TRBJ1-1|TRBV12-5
CASAGGTEAFF
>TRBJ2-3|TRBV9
CASSATGDPTDTQYF
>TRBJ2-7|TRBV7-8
CASSTTSGGASYEQYF
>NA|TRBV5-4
CASSVTSGSFEQYF
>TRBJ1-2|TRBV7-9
CASSPDRGRGYGYTF
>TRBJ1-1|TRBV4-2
CASSQSGAGNTEAFF
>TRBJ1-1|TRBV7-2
CATRDGFNTEAFF
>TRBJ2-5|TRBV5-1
CASSVRTSETQYF
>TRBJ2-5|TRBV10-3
CATSALDRQETQYF
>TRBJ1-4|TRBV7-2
CASSPLGTRSNEKLFF
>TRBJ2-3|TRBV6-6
CASSSRSGGAGDTQYF
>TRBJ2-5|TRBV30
CAWIGPQGARETQYF
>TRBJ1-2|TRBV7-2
CASSLVFGGRGYGYTF
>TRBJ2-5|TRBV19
CASSRRQGVETQYF
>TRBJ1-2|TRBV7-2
CASSLEGSRGRGYTF
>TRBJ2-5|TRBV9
CASSVEGKETQYF
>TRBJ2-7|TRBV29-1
CSVEVGNEQYF
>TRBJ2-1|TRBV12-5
CASGFGGANYNEQFF
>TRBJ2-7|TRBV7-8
CASSSLLLGGAYEQYF
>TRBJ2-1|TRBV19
CASSVLAYNEQFF